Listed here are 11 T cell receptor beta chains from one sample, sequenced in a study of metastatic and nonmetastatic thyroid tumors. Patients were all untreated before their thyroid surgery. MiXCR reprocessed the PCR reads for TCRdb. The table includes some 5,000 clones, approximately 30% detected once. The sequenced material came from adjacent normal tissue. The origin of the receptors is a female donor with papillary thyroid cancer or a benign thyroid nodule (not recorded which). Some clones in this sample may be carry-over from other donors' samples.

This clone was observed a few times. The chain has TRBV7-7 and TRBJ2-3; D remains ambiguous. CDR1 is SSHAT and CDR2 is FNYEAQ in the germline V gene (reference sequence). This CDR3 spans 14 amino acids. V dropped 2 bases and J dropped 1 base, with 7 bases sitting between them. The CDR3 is CASSLKAGTDTQYF. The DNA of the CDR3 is TGTGCCAGCAGCTTAAAGGCAGGCACAGATACGCAGTATTTT.

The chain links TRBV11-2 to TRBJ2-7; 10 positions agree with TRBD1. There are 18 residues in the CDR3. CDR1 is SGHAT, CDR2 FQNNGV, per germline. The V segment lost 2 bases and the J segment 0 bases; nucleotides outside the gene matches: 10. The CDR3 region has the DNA TGTGCCAGCAGCTTACACGGGACAGGGGCCCCATCCTCCTACGAGCAGTACTTC. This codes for CASSLHGTGAPSSYEQYF.

The CDR3, as DNA: TGCAGTGCTATTGGACAAGCTAACTATGGCTACACCTTC. Residues: CSAIGQANYGYTF. The genes are TRBV20-1 and TRBJ1-2; TRBD1 is a possible D gene (5 bases). The CDR3 totals 13 residues. The germline CDR1 and CDR2 sequences are DFQATT and SNEGSKA (reference sequence). Trimming cost V 4 bases and J 0 bases, with 9 bases left between them.

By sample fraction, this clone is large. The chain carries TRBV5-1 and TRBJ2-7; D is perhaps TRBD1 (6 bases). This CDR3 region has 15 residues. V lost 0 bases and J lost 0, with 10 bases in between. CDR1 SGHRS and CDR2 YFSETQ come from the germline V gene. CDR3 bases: TGCGCCAGCAGCTTGGCCCAGGGGAGCTCCTACGAGCAGTACTTC. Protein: CASSLAQGSSYEQYF.

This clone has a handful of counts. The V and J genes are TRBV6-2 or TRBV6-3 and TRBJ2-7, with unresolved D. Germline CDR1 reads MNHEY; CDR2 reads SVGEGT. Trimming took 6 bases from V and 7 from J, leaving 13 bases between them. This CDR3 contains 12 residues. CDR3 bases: TGTGCCAGCAGGGTGGGCCCAATGGAGCAGTACTTC. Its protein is CASRVGPMEQYF.

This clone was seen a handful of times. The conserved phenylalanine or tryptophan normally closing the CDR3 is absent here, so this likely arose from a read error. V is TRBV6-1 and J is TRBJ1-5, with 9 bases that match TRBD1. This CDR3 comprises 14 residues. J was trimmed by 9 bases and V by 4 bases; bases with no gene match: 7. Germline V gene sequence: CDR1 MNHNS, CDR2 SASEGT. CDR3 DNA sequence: TGTGCCAGCAGTGCGACAGGGGGGGGACCGCCCCAGCATGTT. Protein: CASSATGGGPPQHV.

The CDR3 protein is CASSQDWDEKLFF. Here the CDR3 DNA reads TGTGCCAGCAGCCAAGATTGGGATGAAAAACTGTTTTTT. The rearrangement joins TRBV7-2 to TRBJ1-4; D is unresolved. The germline V and J ends were trimmed by 5 bases and 6 bases, with 10 bases remaining between them. The germline CDR1 and CDR2 sequences are SGHTA and FQGNSA. CDR3 length equals 13 residues.

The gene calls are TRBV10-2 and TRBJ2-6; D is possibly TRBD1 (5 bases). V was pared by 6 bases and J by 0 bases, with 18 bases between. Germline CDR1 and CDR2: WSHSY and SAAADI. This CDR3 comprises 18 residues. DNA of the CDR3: TGCGCCAGCAGGAATACGACAGTTAACCTCTCTGGGGCCAACGTCCTGACTTTC. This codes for CASRNTTVNLSGANVLTF.

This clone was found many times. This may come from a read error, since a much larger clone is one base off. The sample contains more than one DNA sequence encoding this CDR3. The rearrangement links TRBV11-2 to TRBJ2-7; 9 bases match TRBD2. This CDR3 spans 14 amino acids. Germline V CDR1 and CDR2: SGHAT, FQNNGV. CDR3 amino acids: CASSLDYGSSGRYF. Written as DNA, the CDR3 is TGTGCCAGCAGCTTAGACTATGGGTCGAGCGGGAGGTATTTC.

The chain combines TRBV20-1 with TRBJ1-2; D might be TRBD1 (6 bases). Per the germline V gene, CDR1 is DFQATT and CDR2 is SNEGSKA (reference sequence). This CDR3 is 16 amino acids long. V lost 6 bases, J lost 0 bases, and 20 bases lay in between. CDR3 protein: CSALHQVGGPNYGYTF. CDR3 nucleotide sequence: TGCAGTGCCCTTCACCAAGTGGGGGGGCCTAACTATGGCTACACCTTC.

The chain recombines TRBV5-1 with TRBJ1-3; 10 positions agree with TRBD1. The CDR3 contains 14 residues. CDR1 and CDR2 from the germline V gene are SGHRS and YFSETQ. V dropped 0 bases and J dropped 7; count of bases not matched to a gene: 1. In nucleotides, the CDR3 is TGCGCCAGCAGCTTGGAGGACAGGGGGAACACCATATATTTT. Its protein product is CASSLEDRGNTIYF.